This T cell receptor (beta chain) was sequenced during a study of identical twins. General study results and limits: The same donors were not followed; conclusions instead depended on cross-sectional statistical analysis. Twin sharing of out-of-frame TCR alpha was underestimated by models in monozygotic pairs. Twins' excess sharing was less marked for out-of-frame beta sequences.

Each CDR3 protein gets one entry after TCRdb re-called the 5' RACE reads with MiXCR. This sample has roughly 280,000 distinct CDR3 sequences, with 9.5% found just once. The CDR3 is 13 residues long. V lost 4 bases, J lost 6 bases, and 12 bases lay in between. Germline V gene sequence: CDR1 SEHNR, CDR2 FQNEAQ (reference sequence). This clonotype was detected a few times. The antigen is not known. These data are also associated with another study on yellow fever vaccine responses in identical twins. That paper adds: Reportedly, the response of twins' T cells to the vaccine seemed partly convergent, partly personalized.

The sequenced sample consisted of CD8+ T cells sorted from blood. The J gene is TRBJ2-5, the V gene TRBV7-9; TRBD1 is a possible D gene (6 bases). The TCR originated in a woman aged 18 to 35 in good health. CDR3 bases: TGTGCCAGCAGCTCCTCAGGGGACCAGACCCAGTACTTC. As protein: CASSSSGDQTQYF. The entire variable domain, with the rest obtained from reference TRBV7-9 and TRBJ2-5, is as follows: DTGVSQNPRHKITKRGQNVTFRCDPISEHNRLYWYRQTLGQGPEFLTYFQNEAQLEKSRLLSDRFSAERPKGSFSTLEIQRTEQGDSAMYLCASSSSGDQTQYFGPGTRLLVL.